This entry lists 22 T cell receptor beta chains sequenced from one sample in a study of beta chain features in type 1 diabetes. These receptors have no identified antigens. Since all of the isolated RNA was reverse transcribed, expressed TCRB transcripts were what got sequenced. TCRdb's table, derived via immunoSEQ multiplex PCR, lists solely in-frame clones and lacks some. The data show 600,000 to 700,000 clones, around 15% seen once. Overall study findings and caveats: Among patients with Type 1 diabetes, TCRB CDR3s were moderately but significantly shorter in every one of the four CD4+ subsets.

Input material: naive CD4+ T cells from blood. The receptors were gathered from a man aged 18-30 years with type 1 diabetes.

The CDR3: CSVLGQGLHGYTF. CDR3 DNA sequence: TGCAGCGTTCTAGGACAGGGACTCCATGGCTACACCTTC. This rearrangement joins TRBV29-1 to TRBJ1-2; 8 bases map to TRBD1. CDR3 length: 13 residues. Germline CDR1 reads SQVTM; CDR2 reads ANQGSEA. V lost 5 bases, J lost 6 bases, and 8 bases stayed unmatched.

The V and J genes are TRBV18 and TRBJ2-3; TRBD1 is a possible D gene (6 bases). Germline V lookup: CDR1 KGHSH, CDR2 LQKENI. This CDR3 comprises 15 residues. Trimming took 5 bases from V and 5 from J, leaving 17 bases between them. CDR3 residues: CASSIQGMVIDTQYF. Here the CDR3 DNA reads TGTGCCAGCTCAATACAGGGAATGGTCATAGATACGCAGTATTTT.

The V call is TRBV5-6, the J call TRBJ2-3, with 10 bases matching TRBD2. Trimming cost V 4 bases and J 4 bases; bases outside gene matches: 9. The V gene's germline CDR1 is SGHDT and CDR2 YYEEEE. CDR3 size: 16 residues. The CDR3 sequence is CASSAGLAGVADTQYF. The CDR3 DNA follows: TGTGCCAGCAGCGCTGGCCTAGCGGGGGTTGCAGATACGCAGTATTTT.

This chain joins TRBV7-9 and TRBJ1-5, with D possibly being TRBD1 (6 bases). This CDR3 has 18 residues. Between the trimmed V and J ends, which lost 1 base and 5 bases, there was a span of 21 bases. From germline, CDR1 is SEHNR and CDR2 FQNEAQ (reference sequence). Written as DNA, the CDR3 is TGTGCCAGCAGCTTAGGTCTCGGGATGTACAGGGTGGATCAGCCCCAGCATTTT. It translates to CASSLGLGMYRVDQPQHF.

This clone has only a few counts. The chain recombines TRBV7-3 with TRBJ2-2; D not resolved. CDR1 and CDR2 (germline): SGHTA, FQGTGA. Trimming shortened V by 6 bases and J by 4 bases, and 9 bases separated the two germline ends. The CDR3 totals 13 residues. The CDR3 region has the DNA TGTGCCAGCAGTGTAGGTAGCACCGGGGAGCTGTTTTTT. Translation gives CASSVGSTGELFF.

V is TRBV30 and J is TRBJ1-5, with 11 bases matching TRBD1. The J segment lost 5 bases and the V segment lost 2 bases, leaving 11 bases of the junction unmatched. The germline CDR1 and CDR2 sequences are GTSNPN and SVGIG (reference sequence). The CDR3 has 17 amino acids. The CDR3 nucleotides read TGTGCCTGGAGTCAAGGAAAAACGGACAGGGGGCATCAGCCCCAGCATTTT. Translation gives CAWSQGKTDRGHQPQHF.

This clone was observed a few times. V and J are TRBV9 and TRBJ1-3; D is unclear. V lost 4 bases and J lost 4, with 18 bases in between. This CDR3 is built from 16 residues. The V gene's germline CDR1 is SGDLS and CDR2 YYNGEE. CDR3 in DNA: TGTGCCAGCAGCCCCCGGGGATATGGAGAAGGAAACACCATATATTTT. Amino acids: CASSPRGYGEGNTIYF.

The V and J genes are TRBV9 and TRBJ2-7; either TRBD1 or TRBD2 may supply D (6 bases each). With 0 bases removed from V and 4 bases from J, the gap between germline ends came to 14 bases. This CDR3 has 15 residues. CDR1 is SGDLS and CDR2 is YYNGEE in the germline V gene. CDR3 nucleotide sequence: TGTGCCAGCAGCGTAGAGGGGGGAAACGGGTACGAGCAGTACTTC. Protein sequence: CASSVEGGNGYEQYF.

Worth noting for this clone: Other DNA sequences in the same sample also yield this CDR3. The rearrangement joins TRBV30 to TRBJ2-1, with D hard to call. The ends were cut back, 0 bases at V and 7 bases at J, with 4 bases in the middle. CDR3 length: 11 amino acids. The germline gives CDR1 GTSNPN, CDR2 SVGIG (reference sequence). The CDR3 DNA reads TGTGCCTGGAGTGTTCGGAATGAGCAGTTCTTC. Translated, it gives CAWSVRNEQFF.

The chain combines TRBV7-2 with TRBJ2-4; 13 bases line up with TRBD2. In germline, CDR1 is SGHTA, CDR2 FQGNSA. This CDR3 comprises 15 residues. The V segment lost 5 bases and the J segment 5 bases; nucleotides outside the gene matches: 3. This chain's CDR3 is CASSRTSGGENIQYF. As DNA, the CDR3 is TGTGCCAGCAGCCGGACTAGCGGGGGCGAAAACATTCAGTACTTC.

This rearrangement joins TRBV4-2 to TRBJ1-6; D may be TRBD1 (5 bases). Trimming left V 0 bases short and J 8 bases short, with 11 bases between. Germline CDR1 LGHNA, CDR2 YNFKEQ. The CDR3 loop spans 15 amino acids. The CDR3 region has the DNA TGTGCCAGCAGCCAAGAGGCAGGGCGGGATTCACCCCTCCACTTT. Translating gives CASSQEAGRDSPLHF.

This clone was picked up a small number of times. The CDR3: CAWSSQGGQPQHF. The CDR3 DNA reads TGTGCCTGGAGTAGTCAGGGAGGTCAGCCCCAGCATTTT. The chain is built from TRBV30 and TRBJ1-5; a possible D gene is TRBD1 (5 bases). CDR1 is GTSNPN, CDR2 SVGIG, per germline (reference sequence). The CDR3 covers 13 residues. Trimming removed 2 bases from V and 6 bases from J, with 11 bases in between. Filled out from reference TRBV30 and TRBJ1-5, the complete variable domain reads SQTIHQWPATLVQPVGSPLSLECTVEGTSNPNLYWYRQAAGRGLQLLFYSVGIGQISSEVPQNLSASRPQDRQFILSSKKLLLSDSGFYLCAWSSQGGQPQHFGDGTRLSIL.

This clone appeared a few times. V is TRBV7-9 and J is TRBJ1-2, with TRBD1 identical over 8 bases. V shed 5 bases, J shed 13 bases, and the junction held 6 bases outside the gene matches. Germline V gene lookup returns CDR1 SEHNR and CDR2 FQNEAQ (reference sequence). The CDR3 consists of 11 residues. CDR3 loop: CASSQGQGPTF. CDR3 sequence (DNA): TGTGCCAGCAGCCAAGGACAGGGCCCCACCTTC.

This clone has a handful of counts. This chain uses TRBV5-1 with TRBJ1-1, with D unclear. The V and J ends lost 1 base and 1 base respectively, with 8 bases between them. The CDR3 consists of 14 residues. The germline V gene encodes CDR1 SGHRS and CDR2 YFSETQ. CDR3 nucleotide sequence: TGCGCCAGCAGCTTGAGACGGGAGAACACTGAAGCTTTCTTT. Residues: CASSLRRENTEAFF.

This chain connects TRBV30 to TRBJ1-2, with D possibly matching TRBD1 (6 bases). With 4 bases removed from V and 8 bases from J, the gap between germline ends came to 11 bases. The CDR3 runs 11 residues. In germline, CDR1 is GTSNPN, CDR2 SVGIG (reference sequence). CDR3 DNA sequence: TGTGCCTGGATGTGGGGGCTGGGCTACACCTTC. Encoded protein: CAWMWGLGYTF.

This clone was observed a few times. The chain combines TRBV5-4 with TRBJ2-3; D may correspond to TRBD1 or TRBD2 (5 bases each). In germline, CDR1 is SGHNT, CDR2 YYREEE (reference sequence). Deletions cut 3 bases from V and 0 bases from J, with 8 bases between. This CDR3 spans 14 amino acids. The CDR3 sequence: CASSWDGSTDTQYF. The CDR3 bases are TGTGCCAGCAGCTGGGACGGGAGCACAGATACGCAGTATTTT.

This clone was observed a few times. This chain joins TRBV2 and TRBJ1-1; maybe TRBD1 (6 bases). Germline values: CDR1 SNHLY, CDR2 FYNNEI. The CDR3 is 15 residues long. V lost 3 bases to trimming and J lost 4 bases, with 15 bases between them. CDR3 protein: CASSEGRAGVTEAFF. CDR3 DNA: TGTGCCAGCAGTGAGGGTCGTGCAGGGGTCACTGAAGCTTTCTTT.

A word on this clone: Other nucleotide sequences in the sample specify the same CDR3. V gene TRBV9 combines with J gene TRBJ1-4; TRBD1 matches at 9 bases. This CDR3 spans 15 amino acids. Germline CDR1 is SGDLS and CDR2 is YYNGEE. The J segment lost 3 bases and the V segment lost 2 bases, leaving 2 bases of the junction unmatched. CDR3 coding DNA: TGTGCCAGCAGCGTGGGACAGGGCCCTAATGAAAAACTGTTTTTT. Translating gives CASSVGQGPNEKLFF.

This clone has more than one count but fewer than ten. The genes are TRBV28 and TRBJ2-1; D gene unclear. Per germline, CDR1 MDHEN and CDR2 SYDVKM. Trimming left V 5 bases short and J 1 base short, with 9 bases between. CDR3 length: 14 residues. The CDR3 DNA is TGTGCCAGCAGTCCACCTGAATCCTACAATGAGCAGTTCTTC. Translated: CASSPPESYNEQFF.

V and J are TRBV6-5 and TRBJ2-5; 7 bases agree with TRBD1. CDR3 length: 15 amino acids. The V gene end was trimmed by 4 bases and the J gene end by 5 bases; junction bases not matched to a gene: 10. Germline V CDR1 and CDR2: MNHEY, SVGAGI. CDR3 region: CASSSGQRRRETQYF. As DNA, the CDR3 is TGTGCCAGCAGTTCGGGACAGCGCCGGCGGGAGACCCAGTACTTC.

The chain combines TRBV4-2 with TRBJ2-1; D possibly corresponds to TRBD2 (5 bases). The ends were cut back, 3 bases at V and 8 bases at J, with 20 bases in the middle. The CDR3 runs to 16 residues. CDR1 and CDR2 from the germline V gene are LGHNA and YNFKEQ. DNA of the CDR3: TGTGCCAGCAGCCACTACCTCTTCGGGGTAGGTTATGAGCAGTTCTTC. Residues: CASSHYLFGVGYEQFF.

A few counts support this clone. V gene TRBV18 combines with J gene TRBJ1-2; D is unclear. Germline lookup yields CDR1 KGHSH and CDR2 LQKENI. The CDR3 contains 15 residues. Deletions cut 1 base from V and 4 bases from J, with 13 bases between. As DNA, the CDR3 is TGTGCCAGCTCACCACGAGGGTTGAACCCCTATGGCTACACCTTC. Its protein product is CASSPRGLNPYGYTF.